What follows are 30 T cell receptor beta chains derived from one specimen sequenced in a study of blood T cell repertoires in COVID-19. Assay used: immunoSEQ multiplex PCR; TCRdb lists only in-frame clones, some missing. The table has about 300,000 clones, nearly 90% seen once; the top ten hold approximately 1.8%. Material for sequencing was peripheral blood. The receptors originated from a woman between 25 and 40 years old with COVID-19, enrolled during active disease.

This clone occurred a few times. The V gene is TRBV29-1, the J gene TRBJ1-1; TRBD1 might be the D (5 bases). The CDR3 consists of 15 residues. Germline V gene lookup returns CDR1 SQVTM and CDR2 ANQGSEA. Deletions cut 0 bases from V and 0 bases from J, with 11 bases between. Here the CDR3 reads CSVEDHDRLNTEAFF. The CDR3 DNA sequence: TGCAGCGTTGAAGATCACGACAGACTGAACACTGAAGCTTTCTTT.

CDR3 residues: CASSPPSLGTLIYPGEYTF. CDR3 nucleotide sequence: TGTGCCAGCAGCCCCCCTTCCCTGGGGACGTTGATATACCCGGGGGAGTACACCTTC. The V gene is TRBV7-9, the J gene TRBJ1-2, with D tentatively TRBD1 (5 bases). With 5 bases removed from V and 11 bases from J, the gap between germline ends came to 36 bases. Germline V gives CDR1 SEHNR, CDR2 FQNEAQ (reference sequence). The CDR3 contains 19 residues.

The genes are TRBV19 and TRBJ2-2; unclear D gene. Germline assignment: CDR1 LNHDA and CDR2 SQIVND (reference sequence). Trimming cost V 3 bases and J 9 bases, with 11 bases left between them. The CDR3 has 13 amino acids. Written as DNA, the CDR3 is TGTGCCAGTAGTATCCAGAATTTCCGGGAGCTGTTTTTT. Its translation: CASSIQNFRELFF.

The CDR3 protein is CASSFDAGGRGIGELFF. The DNA of the CDR3 is TGTGCCAGCAGTTTCGATGCGGGGGGGCGTGGTATCGGGGAGCTGTTTTTT. This sequence joins TRBV6-2 or TRBV6-3 and TRBJ2-2; 9 positions agree with TRBD2. The CDR3 contains 17 residues. Germline V gene sequence: CDR1 MNHEY, CDR2 SVGEGT. Unmatched junction bases numbered 13, after V lost 4 bases and J lost 7 bases.

V is TRBV30 and J is TRBJ2-7, with D maybe TRBD1 (6 bases). The CDR3 is made up of 16 amino acids. Trimming shortened V by 0 bases and J by 2 bases, and 17 bases separated the two germline ends. Per germline, CDR1 GTSNPN and CDR2 SVGIG (reference sequence). The CDR3 region has the DNA TGTGCCTGGAGTGTGGGGGCAGGGGTTACCCCCTACGAGCAGTACTTC. Translating gives CAWSVGAGVTPYEQYF.

This clone was recorded a few times. CDR3 DNA: TGTGCCAGCAGCTTAAACACCGGGACAGGGGATGAAAAACTGTTTTTT. Protein: CASSLNTGTGDEKLFF. The rearrangement uses TRBV11-2 and TRBJ1-4, with 10 bases identical to TRBD1. Trimming removed 2 bases from V and 6 bases from J; junction bases left unmatched: 6. The CDR3 runs 16 residues. Germline V gives CDR1 SGHAT, CDR2 FQNNGV.

The chain recombines TRBV3-1 (or the pseudogene TRBV3-2) with TRBJ1-2; TRBD1 is a possible D gene (5 bases). Trimming cost V 1 base and J 2 bases, with 5 bases left between them. CDR1 is LGHDT and CDR2 is YNNKEL in the germline V gene (reference sequence). This CDR3 is built from 13 residues. The CDR3 coding sequence is TGTGCCAGCAGCCAAGGACAGAACTATGGCTACACCTTC. It codes for CASSQGQNYGYTF.

The V call is TRBV3-1 (or the pseudogene TRBV3-2), the J call TRBJ1-4; unclear D gene. V lost 6 bases, J lost 3 bases, and 14 bases lay in between. Germline V lookup: CDR1 LGHDT, CDR2 YNNKEL (reference sequence). The CDR3 is 15 amino acids. CDR3 bases: TGTGCCAGCAGTCCTACGCGGATGGCTAATGAAAAACTGTTTTTT. This gives the protein CASSPTRMANEKLFF.

V usage is TRBV9 and J usage is TRBJ1-5; no clear D gene. V gave up 0 bases and J gave up 0 bases, with 4 bases separating them. The CDR3 runs to 14 residues. Germline assignment: CDR1 SGDLS and CDR2 YYNGEE. For the CDR3, the DNA is TGTGCCAGCAGCGTAGGGAGTAGCAATCAGCCCCAGCATTTT. Its translation is CASSVGSSNQPQHF.

This clone was counted only a few times. Here the CDR3 reads CASRPGLETYSPLHF. Here the CDR3 DNA reads TGTGCCAGCAGGCCCGGACTGGAAACATACTCACCCCTCCACTTT. The chain carries TRBV2 and TRBJ1-6; D gene unclear. This CDR3 spans 15 amino acids. Germline lookup yields CDR1 SNHLY and CDR2 FYNNEI. Trimming took off 6 bases at V and 10 bases at J, with 19 bases between the two ends.

The rearrangement links TRBV5-1 to TRBJ2-3, with D possibly being TRBD2 (7 bases). Germline V gives CDR1 SGHRS, CDR2 YFSETQ. The V and J ends lost 4 bases and 5 bases respectively, with 17 bases between them. The length of the CDR3 is 15 residues. The CDR3 region has the DNA TGCGCCAGCAGCCTCGGCGGGGGCCCCCTAGATACGCAGTATTTT. This sequence encodes CASSLGGGPLDTQYF.

V is TRBV24-1 and J is TRBJ2-3; 7 nucleotides agree with TRBD1. The CDR3 loop spans 16 amino acids. The trim removed 5 bases at V and 1 base at J, leaving 8 bases unmatched. Germline V gene lookup returns CDR1 KGHDR and CDR2 SFDVKD. The CDR3 DNA reads as TGTGCCACCAGTGGCAGCCGGGACAGACGCACAGATACGCAGTATTTT. This encodes CATSGSRDRRTDTQYF.

The genes are TRBV18 and TRBJ1-1; 9 bases line up with TRBD1. CDR3 length: 15 residues. Per germline, CDR1 KGHSH and CDR2 LQKENI. Losses at the gene ends were 2 bases for V and 3 bases for J; bases not matched to a gene: 4. The CDR3 DNA reads TGTGCCAGCTCACCATTGGGACAGGGAGACACTGAAGCTTTCTTT. It translates to CASSPLGQGDTEAFF.

The chain uses TRBV27 and TRBJ2-1; no clear D gene. The germline gives CDR1 MNHEY, CDR2 SMNVEV (reference sequence). CDR3 length: 12 residues. V dropped 3 bases and J dropped 10 bases, with 10 bases sitting between them. The CDR3 protein is CASSFPLGEQFF. Written as DNA, the CDR3 is TGTGCCAGCAGTTTCCCCCTCGGGGAGCAGTTCTTC.

The J gene is TRBJ2-3, the V gene TRBV6-5; 7 nucleotides match TRBD2. Looked up from germline, CDR1 is MNHEY and CDR2 is SVGAGI. With 8 bases clipped from V and 6 bases from J, the junction kept 8 bases outside the gene matches. This CDR3 is built from 13 residues. This CDR3 is CASGEGTGDTQYF. The CDR3 DNA follows: TGTGCCAGCGGGGAGGGGACCGGGGATACGCAGTATTTT.

The genes are TRBV19 and TRBJ1-6; 9 positions agree with TRBD1. Trimming cost V 4 bases and J 5 bases; bases outside gene matches: 6. Germline V gene data show CDR1 as LNHDA and CDR2 as SQIVND (reference sequence). The length of the CDR3 is 16 residues. CDR3 protein: CASSSLGTGNNSPLHF. In DNA form, the CDR3 reads TGTGCCAGTAGTAGCCTCGGGACAGGGAATAATTCACCCCTCCACTTT. Full variable domain (remainder filled in from reference TRBV19 and TRBJ1-6): DGGITQSPKYLFRKEGQNVTLSCEQNLNHDAMYWYRQDPGQGLRLIYYSQIVNDFQKGDIAEGYSVSREKKESFPLTVTSAQKNPTAFYLCASSSLGTGNNSPLHFGNGTRLTVT.

The chain is built from TRBV12-3 or TRBV12-4 and TRBJ2-7; TRBD1 matches at 8 bases. V dropped 6 bases and J dropped 5; count of bases not matched to a gene: 6. The CDR3 runs to 13 residues. CDR3 DNA: TGTGCCAGCAGACGACAGGGGAGCAACGAGCAGTACTTC. Its protein is CASRRQGSNEQYF.

The gene calls are TRBV4-3 and TRBJ2-2; TRBD1 matches at 7 bases. Germline values: CDR1 LGHNA, CDR2 YSLEER. With 0 bases clipped from V and 5 bases from J, the junction kept 3 bases outside the gene matches. The CDR3 is 15 residues long. The CDR3 reads CASSQDPRGTGELFF. In DNA, the CDR3 is TGCGCCAGCAGCCAAGATCCCAGGGGGACCGGGGAGCTGTTTTTT.

This clone showed up just once. The chain has TRBV6-5 and TRBJ1-4, with TRBD1 matching 11 bases. The junction had 5 bases not matched to a gene; V was cut back by 4 bases and J by 7 bases. In germline, CDR1 is MNHEY, CDR2 SVGAGI. This CDR3 contains 15 residues. The CDR3: CASSWDRGGSEKLFF. The CDR3 nucleotides are TGTGCCAGCAGTTGGGACAGGGGGGGGAGTGAAAAACTGTTTTTT.

Points on this clone: Other DNA sequences in this sample translate to the same CDR3. This chain uses TRBV7-9 with TRBJ1-1, with D possibly TRBD1 on 5 matching bases. V dropped 1 base and J dropped 2 bases, with 8 bases sitting between them. The CDR3 is 14 residues long. CDR1 and CDR2 from the germline V gene are SEHNR and FQNEAQ (reference sequence). The CDR3 protein is CASSLGGSNTEAFF. The CDR3 nucleotides are TGTGCCAGCAGCTTAGGGGGCAGTAACACTGAAGCTTTCTTT.

The genes are TRBV15 and TRBJ2-3, with D perhaps TRBD1 (6 bases). Germline CDR1 LNHNV, CDR2 YYDKDF (reference sequence). The CDR3 loop spans 13 amino acids. Trimming cost V 3 bases and J 8 bases, with 12 bases left between them. This CDR3 is CATSSTGLGTQYF. As DNA, the CDR3 is TGTGCCACCAGCAGCACAGGGTTAGGTACGCAGTATTTT.

Concerning this clone itself: At one boundary the junction diverges from the germline segment, which might be a read error. The chain joins TRBV7-2 to TRBJ2-2; 8 positions match TRBD2. From germline, CDR1 is SGHTA and CDR2 FQGNSA. The CDR3 extends over 15 amino acids. CDR3: CASSLFIRGAAGAVF. In DNA, the CDR3 is TGTGCCAGCAGCTTATTTATTCGGGGGGCAGCGGGAGCTGTTTTT.

V is TRBV2 and J is TRBJ2-7, with D perhaps TRBD1 (6 bases). Germline V gene lookup returns CDR1 SNHLY and CDR2 FYNNEI. V was pared by 5 bases and J by 3 bases, with 11 bases between. This CDR3 is 13 amino acids long. CDR3 residues: CASSRQEDYEQYF. The CDR3 DNA sequence: TGTGCCAGCAGTAGACAGGAGGACTACGAGCAGTACTTC.

V usage is TRBV18 and J usage is TRBJ1-4; 7 bases are shared with TRBD1. V gave up 3 bases and J gave up 4 bases; unmatched junction bases: 8. The CDR3 consists of 16 residues. From germline, CDR1 is KGHSH and CDR2 LQKENI. For the CDR3, the DNA is TGTGCCAGCTCACCCTCGAGGGGGCAGGGTAATGAAAAACTGTTTTTT. It specifies CASSPSRGQGNEKLFF.

This clone was seen once. This rearrangement joins TRBV19 to TRBJ1-5, with D unresolved. Germline values: CDR1 LNHDA, CDR2 SQIVND (reference sequence). The CDR3 consists of 15 residues. Trimming stripped 6 bases from V and 1 base from J, with 13 bases between. The CDR3 sequence: CASRPDGRSNQPQHF. The CDR3 DNA follows: TGTGCCAGTAGACCCGACGGGAGAAGCAATCAGCCCCAGCATTTT.

The V gene is TRBV28, the J gene TRBJ1-2, with D uncertain. Germline CDR1 is MDHEN and CDR2 is SYDVKM. Trimming stripped 8 bases from V and 5 bases from J, with 18 bases between. CDR3 length: 14 residues. CDR3 sequence reads: CASCRPPGAYGYTF. CDR3 sequence (DNA): TGTGCCAGCTGTCGACCGCCGGGAGCTTATGGCTACACCTTC.

The chain recombines TRBV10-3 with TRBJ1-2; D call uncertain. CDR3 length equals 13 residues. Looked up from germline, CDR1 is ENHRY and CDR2 is SYGVKD. V was shortened by 1 base and J by 6 bases, with 9 bases between the two germline ends. Here the CDR3 reads CAISEWGEDGYTF. CDR3 DNA: TGTGCCATCAGTGAGTGGGGAGAGGATGGCTACACCTTC.

This clone was seen ten or more times. The V call is TRBV10-2, the J call TRBJ1-4; D remains ambiguous. The CDR3 runs 15 residues. With 3 bases removed from V and 1 base from J, the gap between germline ends came to 9 bases. The germline CDR1 and CDR2 sequences are WSHSY and SAAADI. The CDR3 bases are TGCGCCAGCAGTGAAGTGGGAGGAACTAATGAAAAACTGTTTTTT. It translates to CASSEVGGTNEKLFF.

Note on this clone: At one boundary the junction diverges from the germline segment, which might be a read error. The chain is built from TRBV7-7 and TRBJ2-3; possibly TRBD2 for D (5 bases). CDR3 length: 16 residues. The germline V gene encodes CDR1 SSHAT and CDR2 FNYEAQ (reference sequence). Here the CDR3 DNA reads TGTGCTAGCAGCTTAGATGAGCGGAGCAGCACAGATACGCAGTATTTT. It codes for CASSLDERSSTDTQYF.

The rearrangement uses TRBV4-1 and TRBJ2-3; the D is unclear. The CDR3 is 13 residues long. In germline, CDR1 is MGHRA, CDR2 YSYEKL. V was shortened by 0 bases and J by 3 bases, with 4 bases between the two germline ends. The CDR3 region is CASSQELTDTQYF. For the CDR3, the DNA is TGCGCCAGCAGCCAAGAACTGACAGATACGCAGTATTTT.